One and the same sample provided the 29 T cell receptor beta chains below, sequenced in a study of CD8 T cells in Susac syndrome. RNA amounts of 0.5 to 1 ug underwent reverse transcription with random hexamers. In TCRdb, the immunoSEQ multiplex PCR reads were re-called with MiXCR into one record per CDR3 protein. The sample has 85,000 to 130,000 distinct CDR3 sequences, less than 95% seen once; the top ten hold around 0.4%. The sequencing input was CD8+ T cells from PBMCs. The origin of the receptors is a human donor with Susac syndrome.

The chain recombines TRBV25-1 with TRBJ1-2, with unresolved D. This CDR3 is built from 13 residues. CDR1 is MGHDK and CDR2 is SYGVNS in the germline V gene. Trimming stripped 3 bases from V and 4 bases from J, with 9 bases between. Here the CDR3 reads CASSESLAYGYTF. The CDR3 nucleotides are TGTGCCAGCAGTGAGTCCTTAGCCTATGGCTACACCTTC.

CDR3 nucleotide sequence: TGTGCCAGCAGTTACTCGGACAATTCACCCCTCCACTTT. As protein: CASSYSDNSPLHF. The chain is built from TRBV6-2 or TRBV6-3 and TRBJ1-6; the D is unclear. V was cut by 0 bases and J by 7 bases, with 4 bases left in between. CDR3 length: 13 amino acids. From germline, CDR1 is MNHEY and CDR2 SVGEGT.

The V call is TRBV9, the J call TRBJ1-2; 8 positions agree with TRBD1. The ends lost 3 bases at V and 7 bases at J; junction bases unmatched: 2. Germline V lookup: CDR1 SGDLS, CDR2 YYNGEE. The CDR3 is 12 residues long. The CDR3 region has the DNA TGTGCCAGCAGCGGAACAGGGGGTGGCTACACCTTC. It codes for CASSGTGGGYTF.

The count of this clonotype is one. The chain combines TRBV9 with TRBJ2-7; 7 positions match TRBD1. The V and J ends lost 3 bases and 3 bases, in that order; junction bases with no gene match: 6. The CDR3 contains 14 residues. In germline, CDR1 is SGDLS, CDR2 YYNGEE. CDR3 coding DNA: TGTGCCAGCAGCGCGGGACAGACGAACTACGAGCAGTACTTC. This codes for CASSAGQTNYEQYF.

The chain joins TRBV3-1 to TRBJ2-7, with D hard to call. The CDR3 is made up of 15 amino acids. With 1 base removed from V and 3 bases from J, the gap between germline ends came to 13 bases. CDR1 is LGHDT, CDR2 YNNKEL, per germline (reference sequence). The DNA of the CDR3 is TGTGCCAGCAGCCAAGTGAGACGGTACTTCTACGAGCAGTACTTC. It is translated as CASSQVRRYFYEQYF.

The chain employs TRBV20-1 and TRBJ1-2; D uncertain. Germline CDR1 reads DFQATT; CDR2 reads SNEGSKA (reference sequence). This CDR3 has 14 amino acids. V dropped 6 bases and J dropped 3 bases, with 17 bases sitting between them. CDR3 sequence reads: CSAVHAGGDYGYTF. In nucleotides, the CDR3 is TGCAGTGCGGTGCATGCCGGAGGAGACTATGGCTACACCTTC.

CDR3: CASSFQALSYNEQFF. CDR3 nucleotides: TGTGCCAGCAGTTTCCAGGCCCTCTCCTACAATGAGCAGTTCTTC. V usage is TRBV27 and J usage is TRBJ2-1; D is ambiguous. Looked up from germline, CDR1 is MNHEY and CDR2 is SMNVEV (reference sequence). V was pared by 3 bases and J by 0 bases, with 9 bases between. This CDR3 is 15 amino acids long.

This chain connects TRBV9 to TRBJ2-1; 16 bases map to TRBD2. V trimming: 4 bases; J trimming: 9 bases; junction bases outside the gene matches: 4. Germline CDR1 SGDLS, CDR2 YYNGEE. This CDR3 comprises 15 residues. This chain's CDR3 is CASSTGTSGGGEQFF. The CDR3 DNA follows: TGTGCCAGCAGCACGGGGACTAGCGGGGGGGGTGAGCAGTTCTTC.

This chain connects TRBV15 to TRBJ2-1, with 8 positions matching TRBD2. Germline loops: CDR1 LNHNV, CDR2 YYDKDF (reference sequence). CDR3 size: 15 residues. The V gene end was trimmed by 0 bases and the J gene end by 6 bases; junction bases not matched to a gene: 4. CDR3: CATSREGGGLNEQFF. CDR3 bases: TGTGCCACCAGCAGAGAGGGCGGGGGGCTCAATGAGCAGTTCTTC.

V usage is TRBV6-2 or TRBV6-3 and J usage is TRBJ1-1; no definite D call. The germline gives CDR1 MNHEY, CDR2 SVGEGT. There are 13 residues in the CDR3. V was shortened by 5 bases and J by 7 bases, with 14 bases between the two germline ends. CDR3 residues: CASSPFAGIEAFF. In DNA form, the CDR3 reads TGTGCCAGCAGTCCCTTCGCCGGGATTGAAGCTTTCTTT.

This chain uses TRBV10-2 with TRBJ2-1; D not resolved. The CDR3 spans 10 residues. CDR1 and CDR2 from the germline V gene are WSHSY and SAAADI. V was trimmed by 7 bases and J by 15 bases, leaving 13 bases between them. The CDR3 loop reads CASKSSLWFF. CDR3 sequence (DNA): TGCGCCAGCAAATCATCATTGTGGTTCTTC.

The genes are TRBV2 and TRBJ2-3; 10 positions agree with TRBD2. Germline V CDR1 and CDR2: SNHLY, FYNNEI. V trimming: 6 bases; J trimming: 0 bases; junction bases outside the gene matches: 12. The CDR3 totals 18 residues. This CDR3 is CASSTGLADGSSTDTQYF. The CDR3 bases are TGTGCCAGCAGCACTGGACTAGCGGATGGTTCTAGCACAGATACGCAGTATTTT.

The CDR3 nucleotides are TGCAGTGCCCGCCGAGGGTACACTGAAGCTTTCTTT. Its protein is CSARRGYTEAFF. The rearrangement links TRBV20-1 to TRBJ1-1, with D hard to call. The germline V gene encodes CDR1 DFQATT and CDR2 SNEGSKA (reference sequence). The CDR3 has 12 residues. The V and J ends lost 6 bases and 3 bases respectively, with 11 bases between them.

This chain joins TRBV12-3 or TRBV12-4 and TRBJ2-3; D may be TRBD2 (6 bases). V gave up 4 bases and J gave up 10 bases, with 12 bases separating them. The CDR3 totals 12 residues. The chain's CDR3 is CASSSFTGAQYF. The CDR3 nucleotides read TGTGCCAGCAGTTCCTTTACGGGGGCGCAGTATTTT.

The rearrangement links TRBV5-6 to TRBJ1-2; D remains unclear. CDR1 is SGHDT and CDR2 is YYEEEE in the germline V gene. The CDR3 is 13 amino acids. V lost 6 bases to trimming and J lost 5 bases, with 14 bases between them. The CDR3 region has the DNA TGTGCCAGCAAGATCCTCGACTTATATGGCTACACCTTC. This codes for CASKILDLYGYTF.

This rearrangement joins TRBV20-1 to TRBJ2-7; weak D call: TRBD2 (6 bases). V was shortened by 4 bases and J by 2 bases, with 18 bases between the two germline ends. CDR1 is DFQATT and CDR2 is SNEGSKA in the germline V gene (reference sequence). This CDR3 has 15 amino acids. CDR3 loop: CSAKTHTGGAYEQYF. Here the CDR3 DNA reads TGCAGTGCTAAGACCCATACAGGCGGGGCCTACGAGCAGTACTTC.

The chain has TRBV6-5 and TRBJ2-5; tentatively, D is TRBD2 (6 bases). V lost 4 bases and J lost 9, with 9 bases in between. Looked up from germline, CDR1 is MNHEY and CDR2 is SVGAGI. The CDR3 has 11 residues. The CDR3 nucleotides are TGTGCCAGCAGTTCAGGAGGGGCCCAGTACTTC. Its protein is CASSSGGAQYF.

The chain links TRBV4-1 to TRBJ1-2, with 8 bases lining up with TRBD1. J lost 8 bases, V lost 0 bases, and 5 bases had no gene match. The CDR3 runs to 14 residues. Germline V gene data show CDR1 as MGHRA and CDR2 as YSYEKL. The CDR3 loop is CASSQERQGLGYTF. For the CDR3, the DNA is TGCGCCAGCAGCCAAGAACGACAGGGGCTCGGCTACACCTTC.

The chain uses TRBV7-9 and TRBJ2-2; D could derive from TRBD1 or TRBD2 (5 bases each). V was shortened by 4 bases and J by 4 bases, with 19 bases between the two germline ends. CDR3 size: 17 residues. In germline, CDR1 is SEHNR, CDR2 FQNEAQ (reference sequence). In DNA form, the CDR3 reads TGTGCCAGCAGCTCCCGAAGGGACCCCTCTAGCACCGGGGAGCTGTTTTTT. Translating it yields CASSSRRDPSSTGELFF.

V usage is TRBV9 and J usage is TRBJ2-2; the D is unclear. Trimming took off 0 bases at V and 8 bases at J, with 5 bases between the two ends. The CDR3 consists of 12 residues. Germline loops: CDR1 SGDLS, CDR2 YYNGEE. CDR3 region: CASSVVGGELFF. CDR3 in DNA: TGTGCCAGCAGCGTAGTCGGGGGGGAGCTGTTTTTT.

The chain carries TRBV7-6 and TRBJ2-5, with 7 bases matching TRBD1. TRBJ2-7 explains the end of the DNA better; the J call may be wrong. This CDR3 spans 13 amino acids. Germline CDR1 is SGHVS and CDR2 is FNYEAQ. The CDR3 region is CASSLDSGGEQYF. In nucleotides, the CDR3 is TGTGCCAGCAGCTTAGACTCAGGGGGCGAGCAGTACTTC.

This chain links TRBV12-3 or TRBV12-4 with TRBJ1-4; D is ambiguous. The CDR3 loop spans 11 amino acids. Deletions cut 6 bases from V and 8 bases from J, with 7 bases between. The CDR3 bases are TGTGCCAGCAGCCCTGCCGAAAAACTGTTTTTT. Its protein is CASSPAEKLFF.

The gene calls are TRBV29-1 and TRBJ1-1; no firm D call. The V end was cut by 7 bases, the J end by 1 base, with 13 bases between. Per the germline V gene, CDR1 is SQVTM and CDR2 is ANQGSEA. CDR3 length: 13 amino acids. CDR3 loop: CSAPKPQNTEAFF. The CDR3 DNA reads as TGCAGCGCCCCGAAACCCCAGAACACTGAAGCTTTCTTT.

This sequence joins TRBV12-3 or TRBV12-4 and TRBJ2-3; 7 bases match TRBD1. CDR3 length equals 14 residues. With V trimmed by 3 bases and J by 4 bases, 4 bases remained unmatched. This CDR3 is CASSLTGSADTQYF. DNA of the CDR3: TGTGCCAGCAGTTTGACAGGGAGCGCAGATACGCAGTATTTT.

The chain carries TRBV7-6 and TRBJ2-7, with 8 nucleotides matching TRBD1. This CDR3 comprises 15 residues. Germline V gene sequence: CDR1 SGHVS, CDR2 FNYEAQ. Unmatched junction bases numbered 4, after V lost 1 base and J lost 2 bases. CDR3 protein: CASSLGTGYPYEQYF. CDR3 bases: TGTGCCAGCAGCTTAGGGACAGGGTACCCCTACGAGCAGTACTTC.

The V and J genes are TRBV7-9 and TRBJ2-3, with D unclear. Germline CDR1 reads SEHNR; CDR2 reads FQNEAQ (reference sequence). V lost 10 bases, J lost 3 bases, and 5 bases lay in between. This CDR3 comprises 10 residues. CDR3 in DNA: TGTGCCATCGAAACAGATACGCAGTATTTT. Protein: CAIETDTQYF.

V and J are TRBV12-3 or TRBV12-4 and TRBJ2-7; D may be TRBD1 (5 bases). V was trimmed by 2 bases and J by 0 bases, leaving 11 bases between them. The CDR3 contains 15 residues. The CDR3 coding sequence is TGTGCCAGCAGTTTATCCAGGGATAGCTCCTACGAGCAGTACTTC. Its translation: CASSLSRDSSYEQYF.

J is TRBJ2-3 and V is TRBV27; tentative D call: TRBD1 (5 bases). Germline assignment: CDR1 MNHEY and CDR2 SMNVEV (reference sequence). The CDR3 is 14 amino acids. V lost 1 base and J lost 5, with 10 bases in between. The CDR3 nucleotides read TGTGCCAGCAGTTTATACCCAGGGCAAGATACGCAGTATTTT. Translation: CASSLYPGQDTQYF.

The CDR3 coding sequence is TGTGCCACCCTCGGCCGTCCTAGCGGGGGAGGAGATGAGCAGTTCTTC. Encoded protein: CATLGRPSGGGDEQFF. The chain links TRBV6-1 to TRBJ2-1; 10 bases agree with TRBD2. This CDR3 has 16 amino acids. J was trimmed by 8 bases and V by 10 bases; bases with no gene match: 17. Germline-derived CDR1 and CDR2 are MNHNS and SASEGT.